This T cell receptor beta chain appears in the sequencing data of a study of CD8 T cells in Susac syndrome. Reverse transcription of roughly 0.5 to 1 ug RNA was carried out with random hexamers. Via MiXCR, TCRdb re-called the immunoSEQ multiplex PCR reads, giving one row per CDR3 protein. Seen here are about 430,000 distinct CDR3 sequences, around 83% observed once, and the top ten hold approximately 0.12%. The germline gives CDR1 SNHLY, CDR2 FYNNEI. V gave up 3 bases and J gave up 1 base; unmatched junction bases: 4. The CDR3 length is 15 residues. This clonotype was observed a few times. TEMRA cells were FACS-enriched, unlike CD8+ and CD4+ T cells, which were negatively isolated.

J is TRBJ1-1 and V is TRBV2, with 8 bases aligning to TRBD1. This TCR came from a human donor with multiple sclerosis. The sequenced material came from CD8+ T cells from PBMCs. CDR3: CASSDRDRGNTEAFF. The CDR3 nucleotides are TGTGCCAGCAGTGATCGCGACAGGGGGAACACTGAAGCTTTCTTT.